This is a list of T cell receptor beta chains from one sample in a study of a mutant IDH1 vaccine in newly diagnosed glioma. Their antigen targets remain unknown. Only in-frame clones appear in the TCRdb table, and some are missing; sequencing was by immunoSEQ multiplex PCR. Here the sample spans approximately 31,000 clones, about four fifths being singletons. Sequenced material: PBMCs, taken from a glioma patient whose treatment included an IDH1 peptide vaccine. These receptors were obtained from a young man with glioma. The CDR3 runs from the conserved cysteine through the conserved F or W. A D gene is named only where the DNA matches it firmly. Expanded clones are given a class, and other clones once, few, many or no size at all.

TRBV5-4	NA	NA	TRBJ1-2	TGTGCCAGCAGTTATCAGAACACCTATGGCTACACCTTC	CASSYQNTYGYTF
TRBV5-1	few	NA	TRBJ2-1	TGCGCCAGCAGCTGGGAAGGCGCGGGGAGCTACAATGAGCAGTTCTTC	CASSWEGAGSYNEQFF
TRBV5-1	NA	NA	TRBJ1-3	TGCGCCAGCAGCTTGCTTGAGACATCTGGAAACACCATATATTTT	CASSLLETSGNTIYF
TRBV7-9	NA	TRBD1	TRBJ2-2	TGTGCCAGCAGCTGGGACAGGGCCACCGGGGAGCTGTTTTTT	CASSWDRATGELFF
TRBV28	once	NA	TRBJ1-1	TGTGCCAGCAGTGCGTGGACAAGTGGCGCGGCAGGGGCGGTCACTGAAGCTTTCTTT	CASSAWTSGAAGAVTEAFF
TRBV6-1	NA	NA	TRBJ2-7	TGTGCCAGCAGAGTTGACAGGCTCTCCTACGAGCAGTACTTC	CASRVDRLSYEQYF
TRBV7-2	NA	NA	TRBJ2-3	TGTGCCAGCAGCCCCTCCCCAGAGATAAACTCAGATACGCAGTATTTT	CASSPSPEINSDTQYF
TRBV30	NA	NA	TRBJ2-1	TGTGCCTGGAGTGTACGGGGGATCCCTTTTAATGAGCAGTTCTTC	CAWSVRGIPFNEQFF
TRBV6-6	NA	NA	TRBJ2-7	TGTGCCAGCAGTTACCCTCGGGACGGGAGCTCCTACGAGCAGTACTTC	CASSYPRDGSSYEQYF
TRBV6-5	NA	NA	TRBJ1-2	TGTGCCAGCAGTTACCAACCGAGGGGGATGGGGTATGGCTACACCTTC	CASSYQPRGMGYGYTF
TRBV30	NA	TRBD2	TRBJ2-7	TGTGCCTGGGATAGCGGGAGGGCCTACGAGCAGTACTTC	CAWDSGRAYEQYF
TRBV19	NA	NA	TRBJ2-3	TGTGCCAGTAGTATAGCGGGAGACACAGATACGCAGTATTTT	CASSIAGDTDTQYF
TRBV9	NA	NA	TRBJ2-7	TGTGCCAGCAGTCCCTCCGGGGAAGAGAGTTACGAGCAGTACTTC	CASSPSGEESYEQYF